A selection of T cell receptor beta chains follows, all from one sample in a study of T cells in Graves' hyperthyroidism and ophthalmopathy. TCRdb called the multiplex PCR reads again in MiXCR, with one record for every CDR3 protein. The sample lists about 570,000 distinct CDR3 sequences, about half occurring once. Sequencing was carried out using peripheral blood or thyroid tissue (not recorded which). These TCRs come from an adult woman with Graves' disease, either hyperthyroidism or ophthalmopathy (not recorded which). Both conserved end residues are part of each CDR3. The D gene is left open where the match is weak. A clone size is listed for some rows: how often the clone was seen (once, few, many), or a class if it is expanded.

>-|TRBV25-1|TRBJ2-7|TRBD1
CASSRQGGSDEQYF
TGCGCCAGCAGTCGACAGGGCGGTTCTGACGAGCAGTACTTC
>many|TRBV12-3/TRBV12-4|TRBJ1-5|TRBD1
CASRFGQGATQPQHF
TGTGCCAGCAGATTCGGACAGGGGGCAACTCAGCCCCAGCATTTT
>many|TRBV6-1|TRBJ1-2|-
CASSEDRAEYYGYTF
TGTGCCAGCAGTGAAGATCGGGCAGAGTACTATGGCTACACCTTC
>few|TRBV10-3|TRBJ2-5|-
CAISRTGMMETQYF
TGTGCCATCAGCCGGACGGGGATGATGGAGACCCAGTACTTC
>-|TRBV7-9|TRBJ2-7|-
CASSLDGRGKYF
TGTGCCAGCAGCTTAGATGGGAGGGGGAAGTACTTC
>-|TRBV2|TRBJ2-7|TRBD1
CASSGDRGLVEQYF
TGTGCCAGCAGTGGCGACAGGGGGCTCGTCGAGCAGTACTTC
>-|TRBV5-1|TRBJ1-2|TRBD1
CASSVRQGFGARSAYGYTF
TGCGCCAGCAGCGTGAGACAGGGGTTCGGGGCCAGGTCCGCTTATGGCTACACCTTC
>-|TRBV7-2|TRBJ2-6|-
CASSPLSGVNVLTF
TGTGCCAGCAGCCCACTCTCCGGGGTCAACGTCCTGACTTTC
>-|TRBV7-7|TRBJ2-5|TRBD1
CASSGTGDQETQYF
TGTGCCAGCAGCGGAACAGGGGACCAAGAGACCCAGTACTTC
>few|TRBV12-3/TRBV12-4|TRBJ1-5|TRBD1
CASSPGTGRYQPQHF
TGTGCCAGCAGCCCTGGGACAGGTAGATATCAGCCCCAGCATTTT
>many|TRBV20-1|TRBJ2-7|-
CSGRKGGGRFGQYF
TGCAGCGGCCGTAAAGGGGGTGGGAGGTTCGGGCAGTACTTC
>-|TRBV7-3|TRBJ1-5|-
CASSLGLGRPQHF
TGTGCCAGCAGCTTGGGCTTGGGGCGGCCCCAGCATTTT
>-|TRBV10-3|TRBJ1-5|-
CAISELDQPQHF
TGTGCCATCAGTGAGTTAGATCAGCCCCAGCATTTT
>-|TRBV7-2|TRBJ1-1|TRBD1
CASSPSRDRGRMDTEAFF
TGTGCCAGCAGCCCCAGTCGGGACAGGGGGCGAATGGACACTGAAGCTTTCTTT
>many|TRBV2|TRBJ1-6|-
CASRQDSYNSPLHF
TGTGCCAGCAGACAGGACTCCTATAATTCACCCCTCCACTTT
>-|TRBV10-3|TRBJ2-7|TRBD2
CARGGFSYEQYF
TGTGCCAGGGGGGGGTTCTCCTACGAGCAGTACTTC
>-|TRBV5-1|TRBJ1-6|-
CASSSGDSPLHF
TGCGCCAGCAGCTCAGGCGATTCACCCCTCCACTTT
>-|TRBV20-1|TRBJ2-5|-
CSAMTAQETQYF
TGCAGTGCTATGACAGCACAAGAGACCCAGTACTTC
>few|TRBV10-1|TRBJ2-5|-
CASSNSLGIGETQYF
TGCGCCAGCAGCAACTCCTTGGGGATAGGAGAGACCCAGTACTTC
>many|TRBV10-1|TRBJ2-7|TRBD2
CASIGLAGARSEQYF
TGCGCCAGCATAGGACTAGCGGGAGCTCGGTCCGAGCAGTACTTC
>-|TRBV2|TRBJ1-1|TRBD1
CASSGGGLTEAFF
TGTGCCAGCAGCGGAGGGGGCCTCACTGAAGCTTTCTTT
>-|TRBV28|TRBJ2-7|-
CASFSPGPSYEQYF
TGTGCCAGCTTCTCGCCCGGGCCCTCCTACGAGCAGTACTTC
>-|TRBV10-3|TRBJ2-6|-
CAISGESGANVLTF
TGTGCCATCAGTGGTGAATCTGGGGCCAACGTCCTGACTTTC
>few|TRBV15|TRBJ1-4|-
CATSRLTDMTEKLFF
TGTGCCACCAGCAGACTTACGGACATGACTGAAAAACTGTTTTTT
>-|TRBV29-1|TRBJ1-1|-
CSGRWRNTEAFF
TGCAGCGGCCGCTGGCGGAACACTGAAGCTTTCTTT
>many|TRBV6-6|TRBJ1-2|-
CASSYLANANYGYTF
TGTGCCAGCAGTTACTTGGCAAACGCTAACTATGGCTACACCTTC
>many|TRBV15|TRBJ2-7|TRBD1
CATSRGDSYEQYF
TGTGCCACCAGCAGAGGGGACAGCTACGAGCAGTACTTC
>once|TRBV24-1|TRBJ1-5|TRBD1
CATSEWDRRQPQHF
TGTGCCACCAGTGAATGGGACAGGCGTCAGCCCCAGCATTTT
>-|TRBV20-1|TRBJ1-5|TRBD1
CGARDRTGERPQHF
TGCGGTGCTAGAGATAGGACAGGTGAGCGGCCCCAGCATTTT
>many|TRBV11-2|TRBJ2-2|-
CASSLVPAGATGELFF
TGTGCCAGCAGCTTAGTCCCGGCAGGCGCCACCGGGGAGCTGTTTTTT
>few|TRBV29-1|TRBJ2-6|-
CSVDGGSGANVLTF
TGCAGCGTGGACGGGGGCTCTGGGGCCAACGTCCTGACTTTC
>many|TRBV5-1|TRBJ2-7|-
CASKGDSYEQYF
TGCGCCAGCAAGGGGGACTCCTACGAGCAGTACTTC
>many|TRBV28|TRBJ1-1|-
CASSVPGQWEAFF
TGTGCCAGCAGTGTCCCGGGACAATGGGAAGCTTTCTTT
>-|TRBV20-1|TRBJ1-1|-
CSAVGNSQTEAFF
TGCAGTGCTGTTGGTAACAGCCAGACTGAAGCTTTCTTT
>-|TRBV20-1|TRBJ2-5|-
CSDRGRRANQETQYF
TGCAGTGATAGGGGGAGAAGAGCCAATCAAGAGACCCAGTACTTC
>-|TRBV20-1|TRBJ2-3|-
CSARDRTTGADTQYF
TGCAGTGCTAGAGATAGGACTACGGGCGCAGATACGCAGTATTTT
>few|TRBV6-1|TRBJ1-2|-
CASSEAAGGNYGYTF
TGTGCCAGCAGTGAAGCGGCTGGCGGAAACTATGGCTACACCTTC
>-|TRBV7-6|TRBJ2-5|TRBD1
CASSLVGTAQETQYF
TGTGCCAGCAGCTTGGTGGGGACAGCACAAGAGACCCAGTACTTC
>many|TRBV11-1|TRBJ2-5|-
CASSPGPAETQYF
TGTGCCAGCAGCCCCGGGCCCGCCGAGACCCAGTACTTC